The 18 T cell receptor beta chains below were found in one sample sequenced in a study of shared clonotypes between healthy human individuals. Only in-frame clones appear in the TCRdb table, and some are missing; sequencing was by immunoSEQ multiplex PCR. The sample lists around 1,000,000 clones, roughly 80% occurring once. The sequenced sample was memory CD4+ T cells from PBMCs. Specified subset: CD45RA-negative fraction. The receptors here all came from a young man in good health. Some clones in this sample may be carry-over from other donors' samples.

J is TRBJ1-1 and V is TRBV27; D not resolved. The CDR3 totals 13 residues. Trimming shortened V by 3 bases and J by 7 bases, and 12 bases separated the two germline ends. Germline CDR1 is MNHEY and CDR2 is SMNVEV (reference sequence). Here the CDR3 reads CASSFTERREAFF. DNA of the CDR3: TGTGCCAGCAGTTTTACCGAGAGACGTGAAGCTTTCTTT.

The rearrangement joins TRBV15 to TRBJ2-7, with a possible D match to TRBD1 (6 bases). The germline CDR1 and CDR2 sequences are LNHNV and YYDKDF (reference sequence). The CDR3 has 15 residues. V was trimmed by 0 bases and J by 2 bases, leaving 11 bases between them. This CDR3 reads CATSRDAGTPYEQYF. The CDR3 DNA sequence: TGTGCCACCAGCAGAGACGCAGGGACACCCTACGAGCAGTACTTC.

The DNA for the CDR3 is TGTGCCAGCAGCTTCACGACAGGGTTTGAAAAACTGTTTTTT. Amino acid sequence: CASSFTTGFEKLFF. This chain uses TRBV7-2 with TRBJ1-4; the match to TRBD1 covers 7 bases. The V and J ends lost 3 bases and 7 bases, in that order; junction bases with no gene match: 5. The CDR3 is 14 amino acids. The germline V gene has CDR1 SGHTA and CDR2 FQGNSA.

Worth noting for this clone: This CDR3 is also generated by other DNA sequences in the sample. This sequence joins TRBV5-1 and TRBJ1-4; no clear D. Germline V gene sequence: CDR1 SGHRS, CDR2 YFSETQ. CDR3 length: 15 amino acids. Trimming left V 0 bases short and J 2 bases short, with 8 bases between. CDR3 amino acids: CASSLVAGTNEKLFF. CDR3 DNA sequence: TGCGCCAGCAGCTTGGTGGCCGGGACTAATGAAAAACTGTTTTTT.

The CDR3 loop reads CAWSPRPGQGYTEAFF. DNA for the CDR3: TGTGCCTGGAGTCCCCGACCGGGACAGGGGTACACTGAAGCTTTCTTT. This sequence joins TRBV30 and TRBJ1-1, with TRBD1 matching 10 bases. Germline V gene sequence: CDR1 GTSNPN, CDR2 SVGIG (reference sequence). The CDR3 spans 16 residues. After removal of 2 bases from V and 3 bases from J, the junction contained 9 bases not matched to a gene. Filled out from reference TRBV30 and TRBJ1-1, the complete variable domain reads SQTIHQWPATLVQPVGSPLSLECTVEGTSNPNLYWYRQAAGRGLQLLFYSVGIGQISSEVPQNLSASRPQDRQFILSSKKLLLSDSGFYLCAWSPRPGQGYTEAFFGQGTRLTVV.

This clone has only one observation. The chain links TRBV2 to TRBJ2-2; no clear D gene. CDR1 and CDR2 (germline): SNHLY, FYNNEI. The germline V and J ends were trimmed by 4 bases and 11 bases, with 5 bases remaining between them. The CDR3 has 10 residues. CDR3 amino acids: CASSVTELFF. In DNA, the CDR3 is TGTGCCAGCAGTGTAACAGAGCTGTTTTTT.

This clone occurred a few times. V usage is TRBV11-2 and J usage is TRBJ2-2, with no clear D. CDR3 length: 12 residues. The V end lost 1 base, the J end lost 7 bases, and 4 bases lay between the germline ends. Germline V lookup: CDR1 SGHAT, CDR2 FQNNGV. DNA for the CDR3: TGTGCCAGCAGCTTAGGGGTCGGGGAGCTGTTTTTT. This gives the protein CASSLGVGELFF.

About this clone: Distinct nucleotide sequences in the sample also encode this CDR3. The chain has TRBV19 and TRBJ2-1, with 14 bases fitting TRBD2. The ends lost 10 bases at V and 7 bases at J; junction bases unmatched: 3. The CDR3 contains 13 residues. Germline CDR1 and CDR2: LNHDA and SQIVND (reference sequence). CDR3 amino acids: CATGLAGGNEQFF. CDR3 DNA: TGTGCCACCGGACTAGCGGGAGGTAATGAGCAGTTCTTC.

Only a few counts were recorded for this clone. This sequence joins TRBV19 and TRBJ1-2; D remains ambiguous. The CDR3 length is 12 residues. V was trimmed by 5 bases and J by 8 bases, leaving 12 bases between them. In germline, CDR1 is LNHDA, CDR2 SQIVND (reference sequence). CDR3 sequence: CASSSPPGGYTF. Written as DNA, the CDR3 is TGTGCCAGTAGTTCGCCCCCGGGGGGCTACACCTTC.

CDR3: CASSVDRTSGPDTQYF. The CDR3 DNA sequence: TGTGCCAGCAGTGTCGATAGAACTAGCGGGCCAGATACGCAGTATTTT. This sequence joins TRBV6-4 and TRBJ2-3, with 9 bases lining up with TRBD2. The V gene end was trimmed by 4 bases and the J gene end by 4 bases; junction bases not matched to a gene: 9. This CDR3 has 16 amino acids. In germline, CDR1 is MRHNA, CDR2 SNTAGT.

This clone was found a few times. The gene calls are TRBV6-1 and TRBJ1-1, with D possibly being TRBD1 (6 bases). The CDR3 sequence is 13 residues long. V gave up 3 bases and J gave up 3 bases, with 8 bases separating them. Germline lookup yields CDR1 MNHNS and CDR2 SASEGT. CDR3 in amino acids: CASSEGAHTEAFF. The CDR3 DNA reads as TGTGCCAGCAGTGAGGGGGCACACACTGAAGCTTTCTTT.

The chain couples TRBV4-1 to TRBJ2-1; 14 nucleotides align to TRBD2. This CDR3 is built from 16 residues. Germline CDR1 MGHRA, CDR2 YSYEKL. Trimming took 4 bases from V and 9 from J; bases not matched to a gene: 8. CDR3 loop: CASSRGLAGVGGEQFF. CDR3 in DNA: TGCGCCAGCAGCCGGGGACTAGCGGGAGTGGGGGGTGAGCAGTTCTTC.

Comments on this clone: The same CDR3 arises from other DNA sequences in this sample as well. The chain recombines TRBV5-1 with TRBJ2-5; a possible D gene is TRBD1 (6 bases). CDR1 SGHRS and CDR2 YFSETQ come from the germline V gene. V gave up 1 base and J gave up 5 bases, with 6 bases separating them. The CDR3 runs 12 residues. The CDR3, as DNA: TGCGCCAGCAGCTTGACAGGGGAGACCCAGTACTTC. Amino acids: CASSLTGETQYF.

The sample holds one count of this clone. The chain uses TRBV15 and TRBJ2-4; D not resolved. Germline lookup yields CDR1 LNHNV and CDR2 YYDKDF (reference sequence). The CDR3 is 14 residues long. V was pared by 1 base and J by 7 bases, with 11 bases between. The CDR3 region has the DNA TGTGCCACCAGCAGAGCCATTTGGACGAACATTCAGTACTTC. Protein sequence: CATSRAIWTNIQYF.

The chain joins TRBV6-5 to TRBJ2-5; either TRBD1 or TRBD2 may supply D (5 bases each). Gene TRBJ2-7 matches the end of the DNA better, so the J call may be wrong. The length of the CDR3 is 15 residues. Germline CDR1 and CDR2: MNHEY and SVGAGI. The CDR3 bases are TGTGCCAGCCGTAGGCGCCCGGGACCTCACTACGAGCAGTACTTC. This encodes CASRRRPGPHYEQYF.

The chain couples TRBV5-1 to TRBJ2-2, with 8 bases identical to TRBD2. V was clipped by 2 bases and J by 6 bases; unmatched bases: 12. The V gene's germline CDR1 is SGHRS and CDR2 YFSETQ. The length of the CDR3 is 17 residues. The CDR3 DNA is TGCGCCAGCAGCTTTGGGAGCGGGAGTTATTATTCCGGGGAGCTGTTTTTT. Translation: CASSFGSGSYYSGELFF.

Here the CDR3 DNA reads TGTGCCACCAGCAGAGAGAATGTCGGCAGGGGGAGCGGTGGCTACACCTTC. Translating gives CATSRENVGRGSGGYTF. The chain employs TRBV15 and TRBJ1-2; TRBD1 aligns across 7 bases. V dropped 0 bases and J dropped 7; count of bases not matched to a gene: 14. CDR3 length: 17 residues. Germline V gene lookup returns CDR1 LNHNV and CDR2 YYDKDF (reference sequence).

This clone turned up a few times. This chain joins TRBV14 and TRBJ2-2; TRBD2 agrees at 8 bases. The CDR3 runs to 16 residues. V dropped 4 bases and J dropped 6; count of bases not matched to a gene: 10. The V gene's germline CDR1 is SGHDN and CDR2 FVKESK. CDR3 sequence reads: CASSPLFSGAAGELFF. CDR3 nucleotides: TGTGCCAGCAGCCCACTATTTAGCGGGGCGGCCGGGGAGCTGTTTTTT.